The 8 T cell receptor beta chains given below trace back to one sample, sequenced in a study of Tregs in tolerant kidney transplant recipients. These receptors lack a known antigen. Profiled with immunoSEQ multiplex PCR; TCRdb holds only in-frame clones, not every one. The sample's table shows 2,600 or so clones. FACS sorting followed an approximately 6-day coculture of CFSE-labeled recipient PBMCs with irradiated graft donor PBMCs. Sequencing used CD8+ T cells from blood cultured with allogeneic cells, obtained before the transplant. Receptors originate from a human patient who received a combined kidney and bone marrow transplant.

A word on this clone: The sequenced fragment ends 3 residues before the CDR3 boundary, so the rest is inferred from the germline J gene. The V gene is TRBV19, the J gene TRBJ1-1, with D possibly being TRBD1 (5 bases). The CDR3 extends over 16 amino acids. Germline lookup yields CDR1 LNHDA and CDR2 SQIVND (reference sequence). The CDR3 bases that were read are TGTGCCAGTACCCTGGGGGGGAGTTGGGCCAAAAACATT. It codes for CASTLGGSWAKNI. The CDR3 reads in full as CASTLGGSWAKNIAFF.

This clone registers medium-sized by frequency. Read sequence stops 3 residues before the CDR3 end, and the germline J gene provides the missing end. The rearrangement joins TRBV19 to TRBJ2-7; 9 bases are a match to TRBD1. Germline trimming cut 5 bases from V and 2 bases from J; bases unmatched to any gene: 4. Germline CDR1 and CDR2: LNHDA and SQIVND (reference sequence). The CDR3 consists of 14 residues. CDR3 bases read: TGTGCCAGTAGTTCCGGGACAGGGCCCTACGAG. Amino acids: CASSSGTGPYE. In full, the CDR3 is CASSSGTGPYEQYF.

Remarks on this clone: The read ends 3 residues before the CDR3 terminus; that terminus is restored from the germline J gene. The V and J genes are TRBV13 and TRBJ2-7, with 11 bases aligning to TRBD1. The germline CDR1 and CDR2 sequences are PRHDT and FYEKMQ (reference sequence). The CDR3 loop spans 14 amino acids. Trimming at V came to 6 bases and at J to 2 bases, leaving 3 bases not matched to a gene. Incomplete CDR3 DNA: TGTGCCAGCAGTCCGGGACAGGGGGCCTACGAG. Translated, it gives CASSPGQGAYE. The full CDR3 protein reads CASSPGQGAYEQYF.

This clone is identified as medium-sized from frequency. The CDR3 extends 3 residues past the end of the read, so its final part is completed from the germline J gene. V is TRBV6-2 or TRBV6-3 and J is TRBJ2-7; a possible D gene is TRBD1 (6 bases). The CDR3 loop spans 14 amino acids. Per germline, CDR1 MNHEY and CDR2 SVGEGT. Trimming pared 7 bases from V and 1 base from J, leaving 14 bases between. The covered CDR3 bases are TGTGCCAGCACCCAGGTTCAGGGGTCCTACGAG. This translates into CASTQVQGSYE. The entire CDR3 protein reads CASTQVQGSYEQYF.

This clone counts as medium-sized by frequency. The read is 3 residues too short to cover the CDR3 end, so that end is filled in from the germline J gene. The V and J genes are TRBV4-2 and TRBJ1-2; the match to TRBD1 covers 7 bases. The CDR3 is made up of 17 amino acids. Germline assignment: CDR1 LGHNA and CDR2 YNFKEQ. With V trimmed by 0 bases and J by 3 bases, 10 bases remained unmatched. CDR3 bases read: TGTGCCAGCAGCCAAGAAGAGACAGGGCAGTGGTACTATGGC. This sequence encodes CASSQEETGQWYYG. The whole CDR3 region reads CASSQEETGQWYYGYTF.

Points on this clone: The CDR3 end falls 3 residues outside the read, so it is completed with the germline J gene. The chain recombines TRBV6-2 or TRBV6-3 with TRBJ2-3, with TRBD1 as a possible D gene (6 bases). This CDR3 is 16 amino acids long. The V gene lost 6 bases and the J gene lost 3 bases, with 19 bases spanning the gap. Germline CDR1 reads MNHEY; CDR2 reads SVGEGT. The DNA read from the CDR3 is TGTGCCAGCAGCCCTAGGGACACCTCCCCAACAGATACG. Its protein product is CASSPRDTSPTDT. The entire CDR3 protein is CASSPRDTSPTDTQYF.

Regarding this clone: With the read ending 3 residues before the CDR3 end, the germline J gene is used to fill in that end. This chain connects TRBV5-1 to TRBJ2-7, with D possibly TRBD2 on 6 matching bases. This CDR3 is built from 15 residues. Germline V gene lookup returns CDR1 SGHRS and CDR2 YFSETQ. Trimming pared 3 bases from V and 4 bases from J, leaving 17 bases between. Partial CDR3 DNA: TGCGCCAGCAGCTCCGACGGGACTCCCCATTACGAG. Translation: CASSSDGTPHYE. The CDR3 as a whole reads CASSSDGTPHYEQYF.

Details on this clone: The CDR3 goes on 3 residues after the read ends, and that part is filled in from the germline J gene. The chain joins TRBV11-3 to TRBJ2-5; TRBD2 matches at 7 bases. CDR3 length equals 15 residues. Looked up from germline, CDR1 is SGHNT and CDR2 is YENEEA. V shed 1 base, J shed 5 bases, and the junction held 7 bases outside the gene matches. CDR3 amino acids: CASSLVAGERETQYF. The sequenced CDR3 bases are TGTGCCAGCAGCTTAGTGGCGGGAGAGCGGGAGACC.